These T cell receptor beta chains were read from a single sample in a study of T cells in Graves' hyperthyroidism and ophthalmopathy. TCRdb ran MiXCR on the multiplex PCR reads and lists one entry per CDR3 protein. The table records 530,000 or so distinct CDR3 sequences, more than 15% of them present only once. Sequencing used blood. The receptor set was obtained from a woman aged 18-29 years with Graves' ophthalmopathy. Each CDR3 is given with its conserved first and last residue. Each record gives: V gene, J gene, clone size, D gene, CDR3 DNA, CDR3 protein. The D gene is left open where the match is weak. Where a row states a size, it is once, few, many or the class of an expanded clone; other rows omit it.

TRBV20-1	TRBJ1-2	many	TRBD1	TGCAGTGCTAGAGAACTCGACAGGGCTAACTATGGCTACACCTTC	CSARELDRANYGYTF
TRBV7-9	TRBJ2-7	many	.	TGTGCCAGCAGTGAGGTGGGAGTCTACGAGCAGTACTTC	CASSEVGVYEQYF
TRBV6-1	TRBJ2-3	many	.	TGTGCCAGCAGTTCCTATTTGGATGGGGCAGATACGCAGTATTTT	CASSSYLDGADTQYF
TRBV28	TRBJ2-3	many	.	TGTGCCAGCAGTTTCCAGCAGGGCACGGATGCAGATACGCAGTATTTT	CASSFQQGTDADTQYF
TRBV28	TRBJ1-1	many	.	TGTGCCAGCAGTGCTACAGGGTTGCGGGGAAACACTGAAGCTTTCTTT	CASSATGLRGNTEAFF
TRBV25-1	TRBJ2-7	.	TRBD1	TGTGCCAGCAGGACAGGGTTATACGAGCAGTACTTC	CASRTGLYEQYF
TRBV4-1	TRBJ2-7	.	TRBD1	TGCGCCAGCAGCCCAGAACCGGGACAGGGGGGTTACGAGCAGTACTTC	CASSPEPGQGGYEQYF
TRBV7-2	TRBJ1-1	few	.	TGTGCCAGCAGCTTACGGTGGCTGAACACTGAAGCTTTCTTT	CASSLRWLNTEAFF
TRBV28	TRBJ1-1	many	.	TGTGCCAGCAGTACCCCACCCGGGGATATGACCGTCCTTACGGACACTGAAGCTTTCTTT	CASSTPPGDMTVLTDTEAFF
TRBV12-3/TRBV12-4	TRBJ2-1	many	TRBD2	TGTGCCAGCAGTCAGACTAGCGGGCCCTTCGATGAGCAGTTCTTC	CASSQTSGPFDEQFF
TRBV6-1	TRBJ1-5	many	.	TGTGCCAGCAGTGAAGACGGGAGGGGCAATCAGCCCCAGCATTTT	CASSEDGRGNQPQHF
TRBV7-9	TRBJ2-7	.	.	TGTGCCAGCAGCCCCCGGGGCACCTCCTACGAGCAGTACTTC	CASSPRGTSYEQYF
TRBV3-1	TRBJ1-2	many	TRBD1	TGTGCCAGCAGCCAAGTAGGGACAGGGGGCTATGGCTACACCTTC	CASSQVGTGGYGYTF
TRBV4-1	TRBJ1-4	many	.	TGCGCCAGCAGCCAAGAAGGACGGAATGAAAAACTGTTTTTT	CASSQEGRNEKLFF
TRBV7-8	TRBJ1-2	many	.	TGTGCCAGCAGCTCTAGACAGGAGCCTTATGGCTACACCTTC	CASSSRQEPYGYTF
TRBV11-3	TRBJ1-5	few	TRBD1	TGTGCCAGCAGCTTAAACACCGGGACAGGAGTCGACTTGCGCAATCAGCCCCAGCATTTT	CASSLNTGTGVDLRNQPQHF
TRBV28	TRBJ2-1	.	.	TGTGCCACCCCACCAGGGGGGGGACCCTACAATGAGCAGTTCTTC	CATPPGGGPYNEQFF
TRBV27	TRBJ1-1	many	TRBD1	TGTGCCAGCACCACAGGGGATATGAACACTGAAGCTTTCTTT	CASTTGDMNTEAFF
TRBV10-3	TRBJ1-1	few	.	TGTGCCATCAGTGAGGTTTGGTTGGAAGCTTTCTTT	CAISEVWLEAFF
TRBV3-1	TRBJ2-3	many	.	TGTGCCAGCAGCCACATCTCAGATACGCAGTATTTT	CASSHISDTQYF
TRBV30	TRBJ2-3	.	TRBD2	TGTGCCTGGAGTCGCGCGGGAGGGGCTGCAGATACGCAGTATTTT	CAWSRAGGAADTQYF
TRBV5-1	TRBJ1-2	many	.	TGCGCCAGCAGCTTCAAGGCTGGGCATCTAATCTATGGCTACACCTTC	CASSFKAGHLIYGYTF
TRBV20-1	TRBJ2-7	few	.	TGCAGTGCTCGCAGACGGAACTACGAGCAGTACTTC	CSARRRNYEQYF
TRBV29-1	TRBJ2-7	few	.	TGCAGCGTTTCCCAGAGCTCCTACGAGCAGTACTTC	CSVSQSSYEQYF
TRBV6-1	TRBJ2-1	many	.	TGTGCCAGCAGTGAATCAGGGAGCTCCTACAATGAGCAGTTCTTC	CASSESGSSYNEQFF
TRBV5-1	TRBJ2-7	many	TRBD1	TGCGCCAGCAAGAGACAGGGGTCATACGAGCAGTACTTC	CASKRQGSYEQYF
TRBV12-3/TRBV12-4	TRBJ1-3	.	.	TGTGCCAGCAGTTTTCCGTTCCCGAGCTCTGGAAACACCATATATTTT	CASSFPFPSSGNTIYF
TRBV7-8	TRBJ2-2	many	.	TGTGCCAGCAGCTTAACGGGGGCTGGCACCGGGGAGCTGTTTTTT	CASSLTGAGTGELFF
TRBV6-2/TRBV6-3	TRBJ2-1	.	.	TGTGCCAGCAGCGATTCCCTTAGGGGAGCGGACAATGAGCAGTTCTTC	CASSDSLRGADNEQFF
TRBV9	TRBJ1-4	.	TRBD1	TGTGCCAGCAGCGAGGGGGACAGGGTCTCTAATGAAAAACTGTTTTTT	CASSEGDRVSNEKLFF
TRBV4-3	TRBJ2-3	many	.	TGCGCCAGCAGCCAAGGGAGGCGACAGGCAGATACGCAGTATTTT	CASSQGRRQADTQYF
TRBV2	TRBJ1-1	many	.	TGTGCCAGCAGACAGGAGTTGAACACTGAAGCTTTCTTT	CASRQELNTEAFF
TRBV20-1	TRBJ1-2	.	.	TGCAGTGCTAGAGGAGGGGTTAACTATGGCTACACCTTC	CSARGGVNYGYTF
TRBV28	TRBJ2-5	many	.	TGTGCCAGCAGTTTATTGGGCGGGGCGGTGGAGACCCAGTACTTC	CASSLLGGAVETQYF
TRBV29-1	TRBJ1-1	.	.	TGCAGCGTTAGGGGCCAGGCTGAAGCTTTCTTT	CSVRGQAEAFF
TRBV30	TRBJ2-5	few	TRBD2	TGTGCCTGGAGTGTAAGCCGTTGGGTAGCGGGAGTGCGGCAAGAGACCCAGTACTTC	CAWSVSRWVAGVRQETQYF
TRBV6-2/TRBV6-3	TRBJ1-5	few	.	TGTGCCAGCAGTTGGGCGGGGCAGCCCCAGCATTTT	CASSWAGQPQHF
TRBV30	TRBJ2-5	many	.	TGTGCCTGGAGTGTACTGCAAGAGACCCAGTACTTC	CAWSVLQETQYF
TRBV24-1	TRBJ1-3	.	.	TGTGCCACCAGTGAATCCGGGGCTACCTCTGGAAACACCATATATTTT	CATSESGATSGNTIYF
TRBV15	TRBJ1-4	.	.	TGTGCCACCACCACGGGGAGTAGGGAAAAACTGTTTTTT	CATTTGSREKLFF
TRBV12-3/TRBV12-4	TRBJ1-6	once	.	TGTGCCAGCACCAAGGACAGCTCCTATAATTCACCCCTCCACTTT	CASTKDSSYNSPLHF